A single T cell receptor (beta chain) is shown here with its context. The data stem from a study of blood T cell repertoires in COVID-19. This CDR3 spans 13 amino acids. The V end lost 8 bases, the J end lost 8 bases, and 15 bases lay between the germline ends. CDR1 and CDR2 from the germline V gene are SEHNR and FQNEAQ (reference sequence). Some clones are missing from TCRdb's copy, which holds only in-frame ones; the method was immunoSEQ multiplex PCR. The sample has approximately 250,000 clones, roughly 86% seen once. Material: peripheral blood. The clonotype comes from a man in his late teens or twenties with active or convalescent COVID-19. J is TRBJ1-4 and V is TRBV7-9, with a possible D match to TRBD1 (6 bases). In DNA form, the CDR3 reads TGTGCCAGCCGTAGGGGGGGGACAGAAAAACTGTTTTTT. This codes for CASRRGGTEKLFF.